The 26 T cell receptor beta chains reported below all come from one sample, sequenced in a study of shared T cell receptors in the human thymus. Method: immunoSEQ multiplex PCR; TCRdb's copy keeps in-frame clones and lacks some. Of hundreds of thousands of clones in the sample, about 90% were seen once. This sample also appeared in a second study, on human thymus T cells.

The sample comprised thymocytes. Receptors originate from a boy younger than two with a congenital heart defect.

V usage is TRBV10-2 and J usage is TRBJ2-7, with 13 bases lining up with TRBD2. The CDR3 totals 17 residues. Germline loops: CDR1 WSHSY, CDR2 SAAADI. J gave up 3 bases and V 2 bases, and 7 bases lay outside the gene matches. CDR3: CASSERTSGRDYYEQYF. For the CDR3, the DNA is TGCGCCAGCAGTGAGCGAACTAGCGGGAGGGATTACTACGAGCAGTACTTC.

As DNA, the CDR3 is TGTGCCACCAGCAGGGACAGGGAATTCGTCGAGCAGTACTTC. Translating gives CATSRDREFVEQYF. The chain couples TRBV15 to TRBJ2-7; 8 nucleotides agree with TRBD1. The CDR3 sequence is 14 residues long. V gave up 3 bases and J gave up 6 bases; unmatched junction bases: 7. Germline loops: CDR1 LNHNV, CDR2 YYDKDF (reference sequence).

V and J are TRBV5-1 and TRBJ2-1, with 9 bases matching TRBD2. Germline V lookup: CDR1 SGHRS, CDR2 YFSETQ. The ends lost 1 base at V and 7 bases at J; junction bases unmatched: 6. CDR3 length: 15 residues. As DNA, the CDR3 is TGCGCCAGCAGCTTGCCCGGGACTAGCAATAATGAGCAGTTCTTC. It codes for CASSLPGTSNNEQFF.

The rearrangement joins TRBV5-1 to TRBJ2-5; 8 bases align to TRBD2. The V gene end was trimmed by 4 bases and the J gene end by 1 base; junction bases not matched to a gene: 3. The CDR3 spans 14 residues. CDR1 and CDR2 from the germline V gene are SGHRS and YFSETQ. The CDR3 loop reads CASSPSGSQETQYF. In DNA form, the CDR3 reads TGCGCCAGCAGCCCTAGCGGGTCCCAAGAGACCCAGTACTTC. The full variable domain, with the rest looked up from reference TRBV5-1 and TRBJ2-5, is KAGVTQTPRYLIKTRGQQVTLSCSPISGHRSVSWYQQTPGQGLQFLFEYFSETQRNKGNFPGRFSGRQFSNSRSEMNVSTLELGDSALYLCASSPSGSQETQYFGPGTRLLVL.

The rearrangement links TRBV19 to TRBJ2-3; TRBD2 aligns across 11 bases. The ends lost 4 bases at V and 0 bases at J; junction bases unmatched: 6. The CDR3 totals 17 residues. CDR1 and CDR2 (germline): LNHDA, SQIVND (reference sequence). The CDR3 region has the DNA TGTGCCAGTAGTACCGCCGGGACTAGCGGAAGCACAGATACGCAGTATTTT. It is translated as CASSTAGTSGSTDTQYF.

This clone was seen only once. The rearrangement links TRBV7-8 to TRBJ2-3; D is unclear. The CDR3 consists of 14 residues. Trimming took off 4 bases at V and 6 bases at J, with 14 bases between the two ends. Per the germline V gene, CDR1 is SGHVS and CDR2 is FQNEAQ. CDR3 nucleotides: TGTGCCAGCAGCTCCCTATCCTTTTTGGATACGCAGTATTTT. Encoded protein: CASSSLSFLDTQYF. The full variable domain, in which reference TRBV7-8 and TRBJ2-3 provide the parts outside the CDR3, is GAGVSQSPRYKVAKRGQDVALRCDPISGHVSLFWYQQALGQGPEFLTYFQNEAQLDKSGLPSDRFFAERPEGSVSTLKIQRTQQEDSAVYLCASSSLSFLDTQYFGPGTRLTVL.

CDR3 sequence (DNA): TGTGCCAGCAGTTGGTCGCGGGGCGACGGTAATGAGCAGTTCTTC. It encodes CASSWSRGDGNEQFF. The J gene is TRBJ2-1, the V gene TRBV6-5; D is possibly TRBD2 (6 bases). V was pared by 4 bases and J by 7 bases, with 17 bases between. CDR1 is MNHEY, CDR2 SVGAGI, per germline. The CDR3 contains 15 residues.

This clone showed up just once. Relative to the germline gene, one junction end is altered; a read error may explain this. Other nucleotide sequences in the sample specify the same CDR3. The CDR3 loop reads CASSAKSSYNSPLHF. CDR3 DNA: TGTGCCAGCAGCGCCAAGAGCTCCTATAATTCCCCCCTCCACTTT. The gene calls are TRBV9 and TRBJ1-6; D gene unclear. Germline values: CDR1 SGDLS, CDR2 YYNGEE. The CDR3 covers 15 residues.

The J gene is TRBJ1-2, the V gene TRBV12-5, with D possibly being TRBD1 (5 bases). The length of the CDR3 is 17 residues. The germline CDR1 and CDR2 sequences are LGHNT and FRNRAP. V lost 0 bases to trimming and J lost 0 bases, with 14 bases between them. The CDR3: CASGLVTEQAPNYGYTF. The CDR3 bases are TGTGCTAGTGGTTTGGTAACAGAACAGGCTCCTAACTATGGCTACACCTTC.

The V call is TRBV7-3, the J call TRBJ2-2, with 10 bases aligning to TRBD1. Germline V CDR1 and CDR2: SGHTA, FQGTGA. Trimming removed 5 bases from V and 6 bases from J; junction bases left unmatched: 12. The CDR3 contains 17 residues. The CDR3 protein is CASSLNAGTGESGELFF. Written as DNA, the CDR3 is TGTGCCAGCAGCCTAAACGCCGGGACAGGGGAGTCCGGGGAGCTGTTTTTT.

The rearrangement links TRBV10-3 to TRBJ2-5; 10 bases line up with TRBD2. This CDR3 is 18 amino acids long. Germline lookup yields CDR1 ENHRY and CDR2 SYGVKD. Trimming took 3 bases from V and 5 from J; bases not matched to a gene: 15. CDR3 DNA: TGTGCCATCAGTGACCTGCCTAAGCGGGGGGGCCTGGGGGAGACCCAGTACTTC. Residues: CAISDLPKRGGLGETQYF.

The chain recombines TRBV7-3 with TRBJ2-3, with 7 nucleotides matching TRBD1. The CDR3 is 16 residues long. With V trimmed by 1 base and J by 1 base, 5 bases remained unmatched. Germline assignment: CDR1 SGHTA and CDR2 FQGTGA. The CDR3 coding sequence is TGTGCCAGCAGCTTAATACCAGGGGGAGGCACAGATACGCAGTATTTT. The encoded protein is CASSLIPGGGTDTQYF.

The chain couples TRBV28 to TRBJ1-2; no clear D gene. In germline, CDR1 is MDHEN, CDR2 SYDVKM. V dropped 6 bases and J dropped 0 bases, with 17 bases sitting between them. The CDR3 loop spans 16 amino acids. The chain's CDR3 is CASSPRPRAPNYGYTF. In nucleotides, the CDR3 is TGTGCCAGCAGCCCTAGGCCCCGTGCCCCTAACTATGGCTACACCTTC.

The chain links TRBV9 to TRBJ1-1; TRBD1 matches at 8 bases. Germline V gives CDR1 SGDLS, CDR2 YYNGEE. CDR3 length: 21 residues. V was clipped by 0 bases and J by 0 bases; unmatched bases: 19. In DNA, the CDR3 is TGTGCCAGCAGCGTAGGAACGGGACAGGAGCCCAACCCGACTATGAACACTGAAGCTTTCTTT. Protein: CASSVGTGQEPNPTMNTEAFF.

The V call is TRBV7-2, the J call TRBJ2-1, with 8 bases identical to TRBD2. Germline V lookup: CDR1 SGHTA, CDR2 FQGNSA. With 7 bases clipped from V and 4 bases from J, the junction kept 9 bases outside the gene matches. CDR3 length equals 15 residues. The CDR3 sequence: CASILFSGDYNEQFF. CDR3 DNA sequence: TGTGCCAGCATCCTCTTTAGCGGGGATTACAATGAGCAGTTCTTC.

The gene calls are TRBV9 and TRBJ1-1, with D possibly TRBD1 on 5 matching bases. This CDR3 spans 14 amino acids. The V end was cut by 0 bases, the J end by 7 bases, with 13 bases between. From germline, CDR1 is SGDLS and CDR2 YYNGEE. The CDR3, as DNA: TGTGCCAGCAGCGTAGGGGTTAATACAGGTGAAGCTTTCTTT. Protein product: CASSVGVNTGEAFF.

V gene TRBV5-6 combines with J gene TRBJ2-7, with TRBD1 matching 7 bases. Trimming removed 4 bases from V and 5 bases from J; junction bases left unmatched: 12. This CDR3 has 15 residues. From germline, CDR1 is SGHDT and CDR2 YYEEEE. CDR3 DNA sequence: TGTGCCAGCAGCCTTTCGACAGGGCCCCTCAACGAGCAGTACTTC. Amino acids: CASSLSTGPLNEQYF.

The CDR3 sequence: CASSSVPQGAATGELFF. The CDR3 DNA follows: TGCGCCAGCAGCTCGGTCCCACAGGGGGCGGCCACCGGGGAGCTGTTTTTT. This chain joins TRBV5-1 and TRBJ2-2; 9 nucleotides align to TRBD1. This CDR3 has 17 amino acids. Unmatched junction bases numbered 10, after V lost 3 bases and J lost 4 bases. Germline V gene sequence: CDR1 SGHRS, CDR2 YFSETQ.

The table lists this clone with a few counts. This chain uses TRBV5-6 with TRBJ1-5; 8 bases map to TRBD1. Germline CDR1 and CDR2: SGHDT and YYEEEE. V lost 2 bases to trimming and J lost 5 bases; unmatched junction nucleotides: 3. The CDR3 runs 14 residues. The CDR3 region is CASSLSGGHQPQHF. In DNA form, the CDR3 reads TGTGCCAGCAGCTTATCAGGGGGCCATCAGCCCCAGCATTTT.

The V call is TRBV14, the J call TRBJ1-4, with D hard to call. The V end was cut by 4 bases, the J end by 0 bases, with 9 bases between. This CDR3 region has 15 residues. Germline assignment: CDR1 SGHDN and CDR2 FVKESK. The CDR3 coding sequence is TGTGCCAGCAGCCTGCGGTCGTCAACTAATGAAAAACTGTTTTTT. Its translation is CASSLRSSTNEKLFF.

The chain employs TRBV28 and TRBJ2-7; perhaps TRBD1 as D (6 bases). There are 13 residues in the CDR3. V lost 3 bases and J lost 3, with 9 bases in between. CDR1 and CDR2 from the germline V gene are MDHEN and SYDVKM. The CDR3 region has the DNA TGTGCCAGCAGTTTCAGGGGCTACTACGAGCAGTACTTC. Amino acids: CASSFRGYYEQYF.

In this sample, this clone turned up once. The rearrangement joins TRBV2 to TRBJ2-3, with 9 bases fitting TRBD2. Losses at the gene ends were 4 bases for V and 0 bases for J; bases not matched to a gene: 2. CDR1 is SNHLY, CDR2 FYNNEI, per germline. The CDR3 consists of 15 residues. CDR3 loop: CASSGTSGSTDTQYF. In DNA, the CDR3 is TGTGCCAGCAGTGGAACTAGCGGGAGCACAGATACGCAGTATTTT.

The gene calls are TRBV28 and TRBJ1-1; maybe TRBD1 (5 bases). V was trimmed by 5 bases and J by 1 base, leaving 17 bases between them. Germline V gene data show CDR1 as MDHEN and CDR2 as SYDVKM. The CDR3 is 16 amino acids. This chain's CDR3 is CASSPRIGRENTEAFF. CDR3 nucleotide sequence: TGTGCCAGCAGTCCACGAATTGGCAGGGAGAACACTGAAGCTTTCTTT.

The J gene is TRBJ2-7, the V gene TRBV25-1, with 11 bases identical to TRBD1. The J segment lost 1 base and the V segment lost 8 bases, leaving 7 bases of the junction unmatched. Per the germline V gene, CDR1 is MGHDK and CDR2 is SYGVNS. The CDR3 has 15 amino acids. CDR3 protein: CASDGQGASSYEQYF. CDR3 sequence (DNA): TGTGCCAGCGACGGACAGGGGGCAAGTTCCTACGAGCAGTACTTC.

This clone was detected only a few times. The chain is built from TRBV28 and TRBJ2-3; weak D call: TRBD2 (7 bases). The CDR3 is 16 residues long. Germline assignment: CDR1 MDHEN and CDR2 SYDVKM. V gave up 7 bases and J gave up 3 bases, with 20 bases separating them. The CDR3 DNA reads TGTGCCAGCATCACCGGGGCGGGGGCTCTGACAGATACGCAGTATTTT. The encoded protein is CASITGAGALTDTQYF.

V usage is TRBV5-1 and J usage is TRBJ2-5, with D hard to call. Germline values: CDR1 SGHRS, CDR2 YFSETQ. The CDR3 is 15 residues long. V lost 0 bases and J 1 base, leaving 10 bases between the germline ends. CDR3 sequence: CASSLVFTAQETQYF. The CDR3 coding sequence is TGCGCCAGCAGCTTGGTTTTCACTGCCCAAGAGACCCAGTACTTC.